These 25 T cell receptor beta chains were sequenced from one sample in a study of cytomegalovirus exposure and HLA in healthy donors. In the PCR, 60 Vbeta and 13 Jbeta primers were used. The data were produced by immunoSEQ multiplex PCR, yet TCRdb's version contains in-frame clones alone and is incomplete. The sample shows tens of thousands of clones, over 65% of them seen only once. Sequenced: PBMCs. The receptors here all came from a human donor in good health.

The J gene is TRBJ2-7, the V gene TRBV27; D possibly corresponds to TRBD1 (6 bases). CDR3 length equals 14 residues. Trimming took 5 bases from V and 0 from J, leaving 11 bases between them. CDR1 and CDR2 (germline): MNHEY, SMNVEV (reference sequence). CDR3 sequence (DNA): TGTGCCAGCAGTGCAGGGGTACCCTCCTACGAGCAGTACTTC. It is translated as CASSAGVPSYEQYF.

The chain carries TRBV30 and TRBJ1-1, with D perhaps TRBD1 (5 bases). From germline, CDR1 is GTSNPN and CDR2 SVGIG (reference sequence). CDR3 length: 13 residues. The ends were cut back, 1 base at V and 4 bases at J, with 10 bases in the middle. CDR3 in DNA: TGTGCCTGGAGTGCAAGGGGTTTCACTGAAGCTTTCTTT. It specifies CAWSARGFTEAFF. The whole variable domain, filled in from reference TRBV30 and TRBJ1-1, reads SQTIHQWPATLVQPVGSPLSLECTVEGTSNPNLYWYRQAAGRGLQLLFYSVGIGQISSEVPQNLSASRPQDRQFILSSKKLLLSDSGFYLCAWSARGFTEAFFGQGTRLTVV.

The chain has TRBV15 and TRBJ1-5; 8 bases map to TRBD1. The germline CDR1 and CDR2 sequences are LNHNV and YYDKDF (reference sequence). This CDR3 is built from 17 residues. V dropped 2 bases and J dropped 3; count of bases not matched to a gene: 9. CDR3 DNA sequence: TGTGCCACCAGCAGACGTTACCGGGACAGGTACAATCAGCCCCAGCATTTT. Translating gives CATSRRYRDRYNQPQHF.

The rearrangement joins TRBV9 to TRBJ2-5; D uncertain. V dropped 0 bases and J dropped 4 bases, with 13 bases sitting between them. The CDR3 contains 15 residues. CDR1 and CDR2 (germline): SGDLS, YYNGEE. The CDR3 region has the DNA TGTGCCAGCAGCGTAGCGGGTTCTTCCCTAGAGACCCAGTACTTC. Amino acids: CASSVAGSSLETQYF. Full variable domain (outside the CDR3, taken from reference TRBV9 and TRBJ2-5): DSGVTQTPKHLITATGQRVTLRCSPRSGDLSVYWYQQSLDQGLQFLIQYYNGEERAKGNILERFSAQQFPDLHSELNLSSLELGDSALYFCASSVAGSSLETQYFGPGTRLLVL.

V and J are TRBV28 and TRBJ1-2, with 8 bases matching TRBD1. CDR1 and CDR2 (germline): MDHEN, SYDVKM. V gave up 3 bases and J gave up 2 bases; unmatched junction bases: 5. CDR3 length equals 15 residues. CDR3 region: CASSFQRQGNYGYTF. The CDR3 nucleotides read TGTGCCAGCAGTTTCCAACGACAGGGGAACTATGGCTACACCTTC.

CDR3 sequence reads: CASSLKPPGQYTTDTQYF. In DNA, the CDR3 is TGTGCCAGCAGTCTCAAACCCCCGGGACAGTATACCACAGATACGCAGTATTTT. V and J are TRBV27 and TRBJ2-3; 7 bases are shared with TRBD1. Germline CDR1 and CDR2: MNHEY and SMNVEV (reference sequence). The CDR3 has 18 residues. V was pared by 5 bases and J by 2 bases, with 16 bases of the junction left unmatched.

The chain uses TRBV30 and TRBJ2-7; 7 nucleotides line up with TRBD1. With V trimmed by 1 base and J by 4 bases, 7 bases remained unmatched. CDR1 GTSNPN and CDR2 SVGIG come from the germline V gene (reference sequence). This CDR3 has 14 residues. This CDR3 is CAWSGRGGGYEQYF. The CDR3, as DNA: TGTGCCTGGAGTGGCCGAGGGGGCGGGTACGAGCAGTACTTC.

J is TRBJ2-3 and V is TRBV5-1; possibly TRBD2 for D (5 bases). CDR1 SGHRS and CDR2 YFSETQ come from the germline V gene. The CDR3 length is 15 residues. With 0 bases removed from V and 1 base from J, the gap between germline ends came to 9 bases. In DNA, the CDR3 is TGCGCCAGCAGCTTGGCCAGCGGCCGCACAGATACGCAGTATTTT. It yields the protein CASSLASGRTDTQYF.

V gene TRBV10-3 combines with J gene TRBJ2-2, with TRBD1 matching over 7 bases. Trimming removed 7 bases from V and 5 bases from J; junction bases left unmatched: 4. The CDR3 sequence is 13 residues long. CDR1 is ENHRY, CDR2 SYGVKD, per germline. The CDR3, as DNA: TGTGCCATCAAGGGGACAGCAACCGGGGAGCTGTTTTTT. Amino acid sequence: CAIKGTATGELFF.

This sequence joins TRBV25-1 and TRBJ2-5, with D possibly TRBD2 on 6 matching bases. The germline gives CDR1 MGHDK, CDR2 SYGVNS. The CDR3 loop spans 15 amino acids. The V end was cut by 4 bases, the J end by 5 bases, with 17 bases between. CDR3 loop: CASSGGPGLNETQYF. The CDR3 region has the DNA TGTGCCAGCAGTGGTGGACCGGGACTGAATGAGACCCAGTACTTC.

CDR3 loop: CASRSTGGETQYF. In DNA form, the CDR3 reads TGTGCCAGCAGGTCGACAGGGGGAGAGACCCAGTACTTC. The chain carries TRBV6-5 and TRBJ2-5; 9 bases are shared with TRBD1. Unmatched junction bases numbered 3, after V lost 6 bases and J lost 4 bases. The CDR3 is made up of 13 amino acids. CDR1 is MNHEY, CDR2 SVGAGI, per germline.

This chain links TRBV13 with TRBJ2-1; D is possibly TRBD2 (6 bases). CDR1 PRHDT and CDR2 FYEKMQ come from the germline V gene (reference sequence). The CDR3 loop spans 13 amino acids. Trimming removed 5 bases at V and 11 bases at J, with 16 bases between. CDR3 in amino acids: CASSARRGLQQFF. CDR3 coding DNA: TGTGCCAGCAGCGCCCGGCGGGGACTCCAGCAGTTCTTC. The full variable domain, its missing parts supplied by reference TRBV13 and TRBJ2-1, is AAGVIQSPRHLIKEKRETATLKCYPIPRHDTVYWYQQGPGQDPQFLISFYEKMQSDKGSIPDRFSAQQFSDYHSELNMSSLELGDSALYFCASSARRGLQQFFGPGTRLTVL.

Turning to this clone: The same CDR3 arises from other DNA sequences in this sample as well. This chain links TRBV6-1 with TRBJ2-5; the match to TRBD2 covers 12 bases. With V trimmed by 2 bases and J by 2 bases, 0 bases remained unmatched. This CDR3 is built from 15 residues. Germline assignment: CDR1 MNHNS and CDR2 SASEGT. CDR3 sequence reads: CASSELAGGQETQYF. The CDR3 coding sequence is TGTGCCAGCAGTGAACTAGCGGGGGGGCAAGAGACCCAGTACTTC.

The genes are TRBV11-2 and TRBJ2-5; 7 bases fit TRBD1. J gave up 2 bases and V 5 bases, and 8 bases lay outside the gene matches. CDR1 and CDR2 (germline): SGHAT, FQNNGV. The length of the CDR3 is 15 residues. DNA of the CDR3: TGTGCCAGCAGCCCGCTAAGGACAGGTCAAGAGACCCAGTACTTC. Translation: CASSPLRTGQETQYF.

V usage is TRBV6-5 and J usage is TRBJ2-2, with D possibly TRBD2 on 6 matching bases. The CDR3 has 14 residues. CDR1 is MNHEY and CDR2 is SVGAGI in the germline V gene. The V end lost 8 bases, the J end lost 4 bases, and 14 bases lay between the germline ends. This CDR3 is CASQRDGSTGELFF. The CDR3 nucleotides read TGTGCCAGCCAGAGGGACGGGAGCACCGGGGAGCTGTTTTTT.

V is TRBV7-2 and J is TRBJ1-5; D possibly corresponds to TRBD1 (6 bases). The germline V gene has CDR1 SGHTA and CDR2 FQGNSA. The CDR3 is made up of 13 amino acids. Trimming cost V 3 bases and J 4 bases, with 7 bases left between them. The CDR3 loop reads CASSFDRNQPQHF. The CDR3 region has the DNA TGTGCCAGCAGCTTCGACAGGAATCAGCCCCAGCATTTT.

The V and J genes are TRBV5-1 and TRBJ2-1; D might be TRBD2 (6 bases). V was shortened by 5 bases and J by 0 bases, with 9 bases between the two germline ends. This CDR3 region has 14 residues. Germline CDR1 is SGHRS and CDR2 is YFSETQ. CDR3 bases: TGCGCCAGCAGAGGGACTTCCTCCTACAATGAGCAGTTCTTC. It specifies CASRGTSSYNEQFF.

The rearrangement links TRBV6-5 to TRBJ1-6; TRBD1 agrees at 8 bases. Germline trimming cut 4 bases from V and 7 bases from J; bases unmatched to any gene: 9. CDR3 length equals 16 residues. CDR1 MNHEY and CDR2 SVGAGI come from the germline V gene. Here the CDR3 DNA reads TGTGCCAGCAGTTTCTCCGGACAGGGCCAAAATTCACCCCTCCACTTT. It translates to CASSFSGQGQNSPLHF.

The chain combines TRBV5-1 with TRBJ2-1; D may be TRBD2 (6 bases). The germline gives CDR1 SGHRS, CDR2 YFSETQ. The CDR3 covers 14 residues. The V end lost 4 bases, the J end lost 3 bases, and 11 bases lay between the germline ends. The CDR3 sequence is CASSGPGGYNEQFF. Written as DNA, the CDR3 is TGCGCCAGCAGCGGCCCCGGGGGCTACAATGAGCAGTTCTTC.

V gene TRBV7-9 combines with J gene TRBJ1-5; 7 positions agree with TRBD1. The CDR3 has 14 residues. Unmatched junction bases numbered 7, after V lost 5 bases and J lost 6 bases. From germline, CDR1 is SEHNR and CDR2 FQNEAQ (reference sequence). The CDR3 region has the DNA TGTGCCAGCAGCCCCGGGACAGTCAGTCAGCCCCAGCATTTT. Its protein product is CASSPGTVSQPQHF. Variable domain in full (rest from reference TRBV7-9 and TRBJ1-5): DTGVSQNPRHKITKRGQNVTFRCDPISEHNRLYWYRQTLGQGPEFLTYFQNEAQLEKSRLLSDRFSAERPKGSFSTLEIQRTEQGDSAMYLCASSPGTVSQPQHFGDGTRLSIL.

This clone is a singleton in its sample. The CDR3 sequence is CASSSGAGELFF. In DNA form, the CDR3 reads TGTGCCAGCAGCTCAGGGGCCGGGGAGCTGTTTTTT. The rearrangement uses TRBV6-5 and TRBJ2-2; the D gene is possibly TRBD1 (6 bases). The CDR3 contains 12 residues. From germline, CDR1 is MNHEY and CDR2 SVGAGI. The ends were cut back, 6 bases at V and 6 bases at J, with 8 bases in the middle.

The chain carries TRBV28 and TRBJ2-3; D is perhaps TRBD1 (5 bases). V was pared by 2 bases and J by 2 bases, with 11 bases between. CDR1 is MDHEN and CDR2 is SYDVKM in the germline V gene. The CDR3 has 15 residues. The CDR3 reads CASSLGARATDTQYF. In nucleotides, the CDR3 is TGTGCCAGCAGTTTAGGGGCCCGGGCCACAGATACGCAGTATTTT.

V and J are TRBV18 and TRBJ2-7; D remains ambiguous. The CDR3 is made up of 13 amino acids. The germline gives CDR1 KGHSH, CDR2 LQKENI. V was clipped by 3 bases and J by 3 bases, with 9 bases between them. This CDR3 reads CASSPNSGYEQYF. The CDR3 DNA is TGTGCCAGCTCACCGAATTCAGGCTACGAGCAGTACTTC.

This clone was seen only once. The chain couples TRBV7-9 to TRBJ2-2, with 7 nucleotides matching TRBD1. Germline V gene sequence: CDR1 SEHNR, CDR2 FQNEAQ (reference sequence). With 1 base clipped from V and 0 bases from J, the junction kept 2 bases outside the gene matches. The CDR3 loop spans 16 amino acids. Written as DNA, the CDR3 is TGTGCCAGCAGCTTAGAAGACAGGGCGAACACCGGGGAGCTGTTTTTT. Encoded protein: CASSLEDRANTGELFF.

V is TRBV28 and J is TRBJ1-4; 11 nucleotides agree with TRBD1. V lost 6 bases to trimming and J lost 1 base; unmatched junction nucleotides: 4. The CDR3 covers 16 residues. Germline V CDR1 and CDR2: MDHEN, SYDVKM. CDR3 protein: CASRAGTGGTNEKLFF. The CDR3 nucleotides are TGTGCCAGCAGAGCCGGGACAGGGGGAACTAATGAAAAACTGTTTTTT. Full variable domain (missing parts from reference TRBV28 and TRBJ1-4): DVKVTQSSRYLVKRTGEKVFLECVQDMDHENMFWYRQDPGLGLRLIYFSYDVKMKEKGDIPEGYSVSREKKERFSLILESASTNQTSMYLCASRAGTGGTNEKLFFGSGTQLSVL.